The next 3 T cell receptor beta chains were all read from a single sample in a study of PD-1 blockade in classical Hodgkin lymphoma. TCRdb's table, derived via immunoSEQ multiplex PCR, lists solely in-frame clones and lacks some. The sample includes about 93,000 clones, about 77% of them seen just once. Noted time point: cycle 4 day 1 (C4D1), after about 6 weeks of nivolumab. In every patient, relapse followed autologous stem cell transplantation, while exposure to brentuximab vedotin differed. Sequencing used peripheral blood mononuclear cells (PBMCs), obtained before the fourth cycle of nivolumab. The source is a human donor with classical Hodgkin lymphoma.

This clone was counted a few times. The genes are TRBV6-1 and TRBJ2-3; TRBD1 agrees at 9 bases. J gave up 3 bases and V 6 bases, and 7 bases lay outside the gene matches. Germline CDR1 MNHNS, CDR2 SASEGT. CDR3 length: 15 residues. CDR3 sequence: CASRKGQGLTDTQYF. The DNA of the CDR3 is TGTGCCAGCAGGAAAGGACAGGGGCTAACAGATACGCAGTATTTT.

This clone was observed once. The CDR3 protein is CASSLGRGSTDTQYF. The CDR3 nucleotides are TGTGCCAGCAGCTTAGGCCGCGGGTCGACAGATACGCAGTATTTT. V usage is TRBV7-7 and J usage is TRBJ2-3; D may be TRBD2 (5 bases). Germline V gene lookup returns CDR1 SSHAT and CDR2 FNYEAQ (reference sequence). This CDR3 is built from 15 residues. V shed 1 base and J shed 3 bases, with 11 bases lying between them.

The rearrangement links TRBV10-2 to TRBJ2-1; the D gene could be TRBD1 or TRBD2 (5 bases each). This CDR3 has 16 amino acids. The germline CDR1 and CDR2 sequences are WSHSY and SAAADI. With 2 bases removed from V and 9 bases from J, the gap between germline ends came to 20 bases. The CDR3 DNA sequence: TGCGCCAGCAGTGAGCGGACCTGGGACCCCAGCGGTGAGCAGTTCTTC. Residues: CASSERTWDPSGEQFF.